In its sample, the clone carrying this TCR beta chain was seen a few times. Its antigen remains unidentified. This entry belongs to a study of early T cells in non-severe SARS-CoV-2 infection. Study at large: Sequencing was performed on bulk RNA from unsorted whole blood, leaving chains unpaired.

The TCR library protocol attached unique molecular identifiers to the individual cDNA molecules. TCRdb processed the 5' RACE reads anew with MiXCR; each CDR3 protein has one entry. The sample shows some 25,000 distinct CDR3 sequences, approximately 4.5% of them seen only once. J gave up 8 bases and V 4 bases, and 8 bases lay outside the gene matches. The CDR3 is 14 amino acids. Germline CDR1 SEHNR, CDR2 FQNEAQ (reference sequence). General observations from the study: Anti-spike CD8 responses were favored by VDJdb matching, which missed private and CD4 specificities.

Sequenced sample: whole blood. The V gene is TRBV7-9, the J gene TRBJ2-7, with TRBD1 matching over 10 bases. The sequence derives from an adult who was a healthcare worker with PCR-confirmed SARS-CoV-2 infection or an uninfected control (not recorded which). The CDR3 sequence: CASSYSGTGEKQYF. CDR3 coding DNA: TGTGCCAGCAGCTATTCCGGGACAGGGGAAAAGCAGTACTTC. The whole variable domain, filled in from reference TRBV7-9 and TRBJ2-7, reads DTGVSQNPRHKITKRGQNVTFRCDPISEHNRLYWYRQTLGQGPEFLTYFQNEAQLEKSRLLSDRFSAERPKGSFSTLEIQRTEQGDSAMYLCASSYSGTGEKQYFGPGTRLTVT.